This is a list of T cell receptor beta chains from one sample in a study of T cells in narcolepsy. Repertoires were generated with immunoSEQ multiplex PCR, while TCRdb's copy carries only in-frame clones and drops some. This sample carries 10,000 to 12,000 clones, 70% of them seen once, and the ten largest clones take approximately 22%. The sequencing input was CD45RA- memory CD8+ T cells from PBMCs. The receptors stem from a human donor with narcolepsy. CDR3s include the opening cysteine and the closing phenylalanine or tryptophan. The D gene is left open where the match is weak. Where a row states a size, it is once, few, many or the class of an expanded clone; other rows omit it.

CDR3 DNA,CDR3 protein,clone size,D gene,CDR3 length,J gene,V gene
TGTGCCAGCAGTGCAGGCGGCGCCGAAGGGGAAAAACTGTTTTTT,CASSAGGAEGEKLFF,.,.,15,TRBJ1-4,TRBV6-4
TGTGCCAGCTCACCTGGGACAGGGGGCAATGAGCAGTTCTTC,CASSPGTGGNEQFF,.,TRBD1,14,TRBJ2-1,TRBV18
TGTGCCAGCAGTTCCATTGACAGGGGGCAAGAGACCCAGTACTTC,CASSSIDRGQETQYF,once,TRBD1,15,TRBJ2-5,TRBV28
TGTGCCATCAGTGAGTCCCGTCAAAACCCCCGAGCAGATACGCAGTATTTT,CAISESRQNPRADTQYF,.,.,17,TRBJ2-3,TRBV10-3
TGTGCCAGCAGCCTGGGAGTTCCCTATAATTCACCCCTCCACTTT,CASSLGVPYNSPLHF,few,.,15,TRBJ1-6,TRBV7-3
TGTGCCAGCAGCGTGTCCCAGTGGGGCCCCTCCTACAATGAGCAGTTCTTC,CASSVSQWGPSYNEQFF,.,.,17,TRBJ2-1,TRBV9
TGCGCCAGCAGCTCTGGCTATGAGCAGTTCTTC,CASSSGYEQFF,.,.,11,TRBJ2-1,TRBV5-1
TGTGCCAGCAGTGCGGACGGACACAATGAGCAGTTCTTC,CASSADGHNEQFF,.,.,13,TRBJ2-1,TRBV6-4
TGTGCCAGCTCACCGATAACCCGGAAAAAACTGTTTTTT,CASSPITRKKLFF,once,.,13,TRBJ1-4,TRBV18
TGTGCCAGCAGCTCCAATGGGGAAGGCTACACCTTC,CASSSNGEGYTF,few,.,12,TRBJ1-2,TRBV7-9
TGCGCCAGCAGCCCCTCCCTCAGGGGGTCAGGCGAGCAGTACTTC,CASSPSLRGSGEQYF,.,TRBD1,15,TRBJ2-7,TRBV4-3
TGCAGCGCCGAAGCGCAGGGGGATGAGCAGTTCTTC,CSAEAQGDEQFF,.,TRBD1,12,TRBJ2-1,TRBV29-1
TGTGCCAGCAGTTTCGCGGATACGCAGTATTTT,CASSFADTQYF,.,.,11,TRBJ2-3,TRBV27
TGTGCCAGCAGCCAATCGGGACAGGGCTACGAGCAGTACTTC,CASSQSGQGYEQYF,.,TRBD1,14,TRBJ2-7,TRBV14
TGTGCCAGCAGCTTTCAGAATTCACCCCTCCACTTT,CASSFQNSPLHF,once,.,12,TRBJ1-6,TRBV28
TGTGCCAGCAGCTTGGGGCTAGCGGGAGATTCAGGATACGAGCAGTACTTC,CASSLGLAGDSGYEQYF,medium-sized,TRBD2,17,TRBJ2-7,TRBV5-4
TGTGCCAGCAGCTTAGACGGGCAGTCCCAGCATTTT,CASSLDGQSQHF,.,.,12,TRBJ1-5,TRBV7-6
TGTGCCACCAGCAGAGAGGCGGGACTTGAGGGCTACACCTTC,CATSREAGLEGYTF,.,.,14,TRBJ1-2,TRBV15
TGTGCCAGCAGCCAATATTTTGTGGGGCAGGGAGGTTTCACAGATACGCAGTATTTT,CASSQYFVGQGGFTDTQYF,.,.,19,TRBJ2-3,TRBV4-2
TGTGCCAGCAGCTTAGACACATCCTACGAGCAGTACTTC,CASSLDTSYEQYF,.,.,13,TRBJ2-7,TRBV11-2
TGTGCCAGCAGCGGGACACTTGATAATTCACCCCTCCACTTT,CASSGTLDNSPLHF,.,.,14,TRBJ1-6,TRBV6-1
TGTGCCTGGAGTTGGATCTCCTACGAGCAGTACTTC,CAWSWISYEQYF,.,.,12,TRBJ2-7,TRBV30